Listed here is a single T cell receptor beta chain. As handled by the study authors: Reference gene primer amplification in the assay estimated nucleated cell counts. Only in-frame clones appear in the TCRdb table, and some are missing; sequencing was by immunoSEQ multiplex PCR. D and trimming come from the DNA, and the V and J calls and clone size come from that table. The sample consists of over 250,000 clones, about four fifths of them appearing once. The CDR3 extends over 12 amino acids. V lost 4 bases and J 3 bases, leaving 6 bases between the germline ends. Germline assignment: CDR1 SGHNT and CDR2 YYREEE (reference sequence). The study recruited people aged about 18 to 95 years across under 25 US areas. Each exposed participant met a COVID-19 case in the 2 weeks preceding study entry. This specimen belongs to a study of blood T cell repertoires in COVID-19. Study context: The United States, Italy and Spain were the sources of the acute and convalescent COVID-19 samples.

The chain joins TRBV5-4 to TRBJ2-3; D not certain. This sequence originates from a man aged 35 to 55 who had been exposed to COVID-19. Material for sequencing was PBMCs or T cells enriched from blood (not recorded which). The CDR3 region is CASSTETDTQYF. The CDR3 coding sequence is TGTGCCAGCAGCACCGAGACAGATACGCAGTATTTT. The whole variable domain, filled in from reference TRBV5-4 and TRBJ2-3, reads ETGVTQSPTHLIKTRGQQVTLRCSSQSGHNTVSWYQQALGQGPQFIFQYYREEENGRGNFPPRFSGLQFPNYSSELNVNALELDDSALYLCASSTETDTQYFGPGTRLTVL.